The rows below give T cell receptor beta chains drawn from one sample of a study of T cell responses to AZD1222 COVID-19 vaccine. TCRdb's table, derived via immunoSEQ multiplex PCR, lists solely in-frame clones and lacks some. Of about 110,000 clones listed, roughly 84% are singletons. The sample was peripheral blood, taken on day 0 of AZD1222 vaccination. The receptor set was obtained from an adult in good health. The CDR3 runs from the conserved cysteine through the conserved F or W. Each record gives: clone size, J gene, V gene, D gene, CDR3 protein, CDR3 DNA. D genes are given only for firm matches. Part of the rows lack a size; the others show once, few, many or a class for expanded clones.

- | TRBJ2-1 | TRBV6-5 | - | CASRTGYNEQFF | TGTGCCAGCAGGACGGGTTACAATGAGCAGTTCTTC
- | TRBJ1-4 | TRBV9 | - | CASSQGSPNEKLFF | TGTGCCAGCAGTCAAGGTTCGCCTAATGAAAAACTGTTTTTT
- | TRBJ1-1 | TRBV6-1 | - | CASSEGQIRGEAFF | TGTGCCAGCAGTGAAGGACAGATCCGGGGTGAAGCTTTCTTT
- | TRBJ2-7 | TRBV4-3 | TRBD2 | CASSRTSGGLYEQYF | TGCGCCAGCAGCCGTACTAGCGGGGGTCTCTACGAGCAGTACTTC
- | TRBJ1-3 | TRBV3-1/TRBV3-2 | - | CASSPSGNTIYF | TGTGCCAGCAGCCCCTCCGGAAACACCATATATTTT
- | TRBJ1-2 | TRBV5-5 | - | CASSLRGGGYTF | TGTGCCAGCAGCTTGCGGGGCGGTGGCTACACCTTC
- | TRBJ2-2 | TRBV6-5 | - | CASTPSRGGGELFF | TGTGCCAGCACCCCGTCCCGGGGAGGCGGGGAGCTGTTTTTT
- | TRBJ2-2 | TRBV18 | - | CASSSQGTDTGELFF | TGTGCCAGCTCATCCCAGGGTACGGACACCGGGGAGCTGTTTTTT
- | TRBJ1-1 | TRBV30 | TRBD1 | CAWSRQGRTEAFF | TGTGCCTGGAGTCGACAGGGGAGAACTGAAGCTTTCTTT
- | TRBJ1-3 | TRBV5-1 | TRBD1 | CASSLGQGSSSGNTIYF | TGCGCCAGCAGCCTAGGACAGGGTTCCTCCTCTGGAAACACCATATATTTT
- | TRBJ1-2 | TRBV7-2 | - | CASSLVGKPSNYGYTF | TGTGCCAGCAGCCTAGTGGGAAAACCTTCTAACTATGGCTACACCTTC
- | TRBJ1-1 | TRBV18 | TRBD1 | CASSSDRGTEAFF | TGTGCCAGCTCGTCGGACAGGGGCACTGAAGCTTTCTTT
once | TRBJ1-2 | TRBV25-1 | TRBD1 | CASSEWDRGGTYYGYTF | TGTGCCAGCAGTGAATGGGACAGGGGTGGGACCTACTATGGCTACACCTTC
few | TRBJ1-4 | TRBV19 | TRBD1 | CASIRSGTGYEKLFF | TGTGCCAGTATTCGATCCGGGACAGGGTATGAAAAACTGTTTTTT
- | TRBJ2-5 | TRBV5-1 | TRBD2 | CASSFLAVEQETQYF | TGCGCCAGCAGCTTTCTAGCGGTAGAGCAAGAGACCCAGTACTTC
- | TRBJ1-4 | TRBV2 | - | CASVRVGFVGSGEKLFF | TGTGCCAGCGTCAGGGTTGGATTCGTTGGATCTGGTGAAAAACTGTTTTTT
- | TRBJ2-2 | TRBV18 | - | CASSRASSGTVITGELFF | TGTGCCAGCTCACGAGCATCCTCCGGGACTGTTATCACCGGGGAGCTGTTTTTT
- | TRBJ2-1 | TRBV12-3/TRBV12-4 | - | CASRLSDWDEQFF | TGTGCCAGCAGATTATCCGACTGGGACGAGCAGTTCTTC
- | TRBJ1-3 | TRBV11-3 | TRBD1 | CASSPGQGTGNTIYF | TGTGCCAGCAGCCCGGGACAGGGTACTGGAAACACCATATATTTT
- | TRBJ2-7 | TRBV11-2 | TRBD1 | CASSLDPGGRDEQYF | TGTGCCAGCAGCTTGGATCCAGGGGGCCGGGACGAGCAGTACTTC
- | TRBJ2-2 | TRBV3-1/TRBV3-2 | TRBD2 | CASSHVAGGRNTGELFF | TGTGCCAGCAGCCACGTAGCGGGGGGGCGCAACACCGGGGAGCTGTTTTTT
- | TRBJ2-4 | TRBV6-5 | TRBD1 | CASSTGWDRGFFQYF | TGTGCCAGCAGCACCGGCTGGGACAGGGGGTTTTTTCAGTACTTC
- | TRBJ2-7 | TRBV3-1/TRBV3-2 | TRBD1 | CASSTGQGDYEQYF | TGTGCCAGCAGCACCGGACAGGGGGACTACGAGCAGTACTTC
- | TRBJ1-2 | TRBV5-1 | - | CASGSSGPTSYGYTF | TGCGCCAGCGGCTCTTCGGGACCGACGTCCTATGGCTACACCTTC
- | TRBJ1-5 | TRBV18 | - | CASSPRHYSNQPQHF | TGTGCCAGCTCACCAAGGCACTATAGCAATCAGCCCCAGCATTTT
- | TRBJ1-6 | TRBV5-1 | - | CASRSWRPGGAHSPLHF | TGCGCCAGCAGATCATGGAGACCCGGGGGCGCGCATTCACCCCTCCACTTT
- | TRBJ1-2 | TRBV4-1 | - | CASSRDDSANYGYTF | TGCGCCAGCAGCCGAGACGACAGCGCTAACTATGGCTACACCTTC
- | TRBJ1-1 | TRBV11-2 | - | CASLGVGLGLMNTEAFF | TGTGCCAGCTTAGGGGTAGGGCTGGGTTTGATGAACACTGAAGCTTTCTTT
- | TRBJ2-1 | TRBV12-3/TRBV12-4 | - | CASSFGVSGEQFF | TGTGCCAGCAGTTTTGGGGTTTCGGGTGAGCAGTTCTTC
- | TRBJ1-5 | TRBV2 | - | CASSDGRSQHF | TGTGCCAGCAGTGACGGCAGGTCCCAGCATTTT
- | TRBJ1-2 | TRBV7-9 | - | CASSHPVVYGYTF | TGTGCCAGCAGCCACCCAGTAGTATATGGCTACACCTTC
- | TRBJ1-1 | TRBV7-9 | TRBD1 | CASSLGRGRNTEAFF | TGTGCCAGCAGCTTAGGTAGGGGGCGGAACACTGAAGCTTTCTTT
- | TRBJ1-4 | TRBV7-9 | TRBD1 | CASSRGGTGNEKLFF | TGTGCCAGCAGTCGCGGTGGGACAGGGAATGAAAAACTGTTTTTT
- | TRBJ1-4 | TRBV11-3 | - | CASSGHKKLFF | TGTGCCAGCAGCGGACATAAAAAACTGTTTTTT
- | TRBJ2-1 | TRBV19 | - | CATGPGVEQFF | TGTGCCACCGGACCGGGGGTAGAGCAGTTCTTC
- | TRBJ2-7 | TRBV18 | TRBD2 | CASSPGGDPLRGYF | TGTGCCAGCTCACCTGGGGGGGACCCATTACGGGGGTACTTC
- | TRBJ2-7 | TRBV6-5 | TRBD1 | CASRPGQGSYEQYF | TGTGCCAGCAGACCGGGACAGGGTTCCTACGAGCAGTACTTC
- | TRBJ2-7 | TRBV7-6 | - | CASSSRSWNEQYF | TGTGCCAGCAGCTCCCGGAGCTGGAACGAGCAGTACTTC
- | TRBJ1-1 | TRBV9 | - | CASSVRGTDTEAFF | TGTGCCAGCAGCGTGAGGGGAACGGACACTGAAGCTTTCTTT
- | TRBJ2-3 | TRBV10-3 | TRBD2 | CAISDALRGDTDTQYF | TGTGCCATCAGTGACGCTCTGCGGGGGGACACAGATACGCAGTATTTT
- | TRBJ2-3 | TRBV7-2 | - | CASSLAWGTDTQYF | TGTGCCAGCAGCTTGGCGTGGGGCACAGATACGCAGTATTTT
- | TRBJ2-1 | TRBV21-1 | - | CASRKARSYNEQFF | TGTGCCAGCCGGAAAGCGCGCTCCTACAATGAGCAGTTCTTC
- | TRBJ2-7 | TRBV4-1 | - | CASSQEEGGAYEQYF | TGCGCCAGCAGCCAAGAAGAGGGTGGGGCCTACGAGCAGTACTTC
- | TRBJ2-3 | TRBV11-2 | TRBD1 | CASSYPTGGGDTQYF | TGTGCCAGCAGCTACCCGACAGGGGGTGGAGATACGCAGTATTTT
- | TRBJ1-1 | TRBV3-1/TRBV3-2 | - | CASSQTRGVTEAFF | TGTGCCAGCAGCCAAACCCGGGGAGTCACTGAAGCTTTCTTT
- | TRBJ1-1 | TRBV5-1 | - | CASSLAAVNTEAFF | TGCGCCAGCAGCTTGGCCGCGGTGAACACTGAAGCTTTCTTT
- | TRBJ1-2 | TRBV11-2 | - | CASSLGTTHGYTF | TGTGCCAGCAGCCTCGGGACTACCCATGGCTACACCTTC
- | TRBJ1-2 | TRBV9 | - | CASSVRTYLDSIDGYTF | TGTGCCAGCAGCGTAAGAACCTACCTGGACAGCATTGATGGCTACACCTTC
- | TRBJ2-3 | TRBV6-4 | - | CASSKEAEGADTQYF | TGTGCCAGCAGTAAGGAAGCAGAAGGTGCAGATACGCAGTATTTT
- | TRBJ2-7 | TRBV4-2 | TRBD1 | CASSQVDRGSSYEQYF | TGTGCCAGCAGCCAAGTGGACAGGGGGAGCTCCTACGAGCAGTACTTC
- | TRBJ2-3 | TRBV20-1 | - | CSAGAGPGTDTQYF | TGCAGTGCTGGTGCGGGGCCCGGCACAGATACGCAGTATTTT
- | TRBJ1-2 | TRBV7-9 | - | CASSPPGRAGYGYTF | TGTGCCAGCAGCCCCCCCGGTAGGGCTGGCTATGGCTACACCTTC
- | TRBJ2-1 | TRBV4-2 | - | CASSQESGADRNEQFF | TGTGCCAGCAGCCAAGAATCAGGGGCTGATAGGAATGAGCAGTTCTTC
- | TRBJ1-4 | TRBV5-1 | TRBD1 | CASRDDRGDGEKLFF | TGCGCCAGCAGGGATGACAGGGGCGACGGTGAAAAACTGTTTTTT
once | TRBJ2-2 | TRBV19 | - | CASSPRPGELFF | TGTGCCAGTAGTCCCCGCCCCGGGGAGCTGTTTTTT
- | TRBJ1-2 | TRBV7-2 | TRBD1 | CASSRQQGNYGYTF | TGTGCCAGCAGCCGCCAACAGGGGAACTATGGCTACACCTTC
- | TRBJ1-2 | TRBV5-5 | TRBD1 | CASSLDPGGAPKYGYTF | TGTGCCAGCAGCTTGGATCCAGGGGGCGCCCCAAAGTATGGCTACACCTTC